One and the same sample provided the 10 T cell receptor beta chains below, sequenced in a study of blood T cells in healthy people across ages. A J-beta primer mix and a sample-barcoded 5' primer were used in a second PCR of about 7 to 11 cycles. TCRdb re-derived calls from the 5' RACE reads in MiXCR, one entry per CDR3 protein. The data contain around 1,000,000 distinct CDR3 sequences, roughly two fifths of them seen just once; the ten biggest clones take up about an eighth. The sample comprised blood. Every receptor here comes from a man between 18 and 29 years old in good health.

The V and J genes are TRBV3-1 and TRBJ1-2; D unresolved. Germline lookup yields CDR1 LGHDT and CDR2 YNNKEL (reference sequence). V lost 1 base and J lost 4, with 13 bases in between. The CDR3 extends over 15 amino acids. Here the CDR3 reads CASSQGGLGIYGYTF. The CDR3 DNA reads TGTGCCAGCAGCCAAGGAGGTCTGGGTATCTATGGCTACACCTTC.

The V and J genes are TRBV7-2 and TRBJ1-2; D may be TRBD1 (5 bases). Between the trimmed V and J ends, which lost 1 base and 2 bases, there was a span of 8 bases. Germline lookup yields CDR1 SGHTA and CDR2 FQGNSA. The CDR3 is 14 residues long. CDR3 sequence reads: CASSLEDMNYGYTF. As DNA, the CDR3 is TGTGCCAGCAGCTTAGAGGACATGAACTATGGCTACACCTTC.

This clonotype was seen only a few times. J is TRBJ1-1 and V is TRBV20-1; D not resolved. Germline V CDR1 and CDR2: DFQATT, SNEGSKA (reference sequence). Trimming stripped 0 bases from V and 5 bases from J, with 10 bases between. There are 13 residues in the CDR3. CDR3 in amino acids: CSARDWEGTEAFF. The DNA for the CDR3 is TGCAGTGCTAGAGATTGGGAGGGAACTGAAGCTTTCTTT.

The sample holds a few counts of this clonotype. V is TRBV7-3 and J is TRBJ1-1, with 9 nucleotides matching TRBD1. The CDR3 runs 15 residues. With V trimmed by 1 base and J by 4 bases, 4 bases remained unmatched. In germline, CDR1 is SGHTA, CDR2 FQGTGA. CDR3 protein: CASSLKGQGSTEAFF. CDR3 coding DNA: TGTGCCAGCAGCTTAAAGGGACAGGGTAGCACTGAAGCTTTCTTT.

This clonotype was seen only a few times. Here the CDR3 DNA reads TGTGCCAGCAGTATAAGAGACTATGGCTACACCTTC. Translating gives CASSIRDYGYTF. The chain couples TRBV7-2 to TRBJ1-2, with unresolved D. The germline CDR1 and CDR2 sequences are SGHTA and FQGNSA. Between the trimmed V and J ends, which lost 6 bases and 3 bases, there was a span of 8 bases. The CDR3 has 12 residues.

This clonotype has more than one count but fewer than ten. DNA for the CDR3: TGCAGTGCTACCCAGGACAGGGGGATTGTCTATGGCTACACCTTC. Protein: CSATQDRGIVYGYTF. The chain is built from TRBV20-1 and TRBJ1-2; 10 bases are a match to TRBD1. Trimming removed 4 bases from V and 4 bases from J; junction bases left unmatched: 9. From germline, CDR1 is DFQATT and CDR2 SNEGSKA (reference sequence). The CDR3 has 15 residues.

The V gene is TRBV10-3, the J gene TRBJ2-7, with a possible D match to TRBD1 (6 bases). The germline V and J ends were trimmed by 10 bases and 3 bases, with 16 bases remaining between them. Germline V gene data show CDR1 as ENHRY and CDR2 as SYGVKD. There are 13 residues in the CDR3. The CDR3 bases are TGTGCCACCAGGGACACGGCCTTCTACGAGCAGTACTTC. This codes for CATRDTAFYEQYF.

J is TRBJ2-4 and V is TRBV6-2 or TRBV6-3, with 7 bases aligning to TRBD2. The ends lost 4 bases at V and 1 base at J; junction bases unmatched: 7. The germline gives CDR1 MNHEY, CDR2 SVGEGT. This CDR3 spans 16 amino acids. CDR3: CASSFRAAGAKNIQYF. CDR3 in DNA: TGTGCCAGCAGTTTCCGGGCAGCGGGGGCCAAAAACATTCAGTACTTC.

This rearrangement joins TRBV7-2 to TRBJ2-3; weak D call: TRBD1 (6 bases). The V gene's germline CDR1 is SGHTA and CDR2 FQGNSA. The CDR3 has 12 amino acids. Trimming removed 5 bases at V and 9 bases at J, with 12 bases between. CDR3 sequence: CASSPDSWTQYF. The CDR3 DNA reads TGTGCCAGCAGCCCGGACAGTTGGACGCAGTATTTT.

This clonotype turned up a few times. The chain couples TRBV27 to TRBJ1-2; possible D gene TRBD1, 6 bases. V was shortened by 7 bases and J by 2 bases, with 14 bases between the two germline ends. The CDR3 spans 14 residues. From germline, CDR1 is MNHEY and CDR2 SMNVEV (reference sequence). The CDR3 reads CASKGRGLNYGYTF. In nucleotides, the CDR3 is TGTGCCAGCAAAGGCAGGGGCCTCAACTATGGCTACACCTTC.